This is a list of T cell receptor beta chains from one sample in a study of blood T cell repertoires in COVID-19. Some clones are missing from TCRdb's copy, which holds only in-frame ones; the method was immunoSEQ multiplex PCR. This repertoire shows hundreds of thousands of clones, around 89% found once; its top ten account for more than 3%. The source material was peripheral blood. These TCRs come from a woman between 45 and 65 years old with active or convalescent COVID-19. Both conserved end residues are part of each CDR3. Fields, in order: V gene, clone size, CDR3 protein. Size tells how often a clone was seen (once, few, many) or the class of an expanded clone, and some rows leave it out.

TRBV9 | NA | CASGTVNSPLHF
TRBV29-1 | NA | CSVMGRGGSYEQYF
TRBV4-2 | NA | CASSQNIQGATQNTEAFF
TRBV18 | once | CASSPTGLDSYEQYF
TRBV28 | NA | CASSLGGSGYNSPLHF
TRBV25-1 | few | CASSDVGEIGGYTF
TRBV7-3 | NA | CASSPSSGGGSHEQFF
TRBV4-2 | NA | CASSQTLDRGGSPLHF
TRBV15 | NA | CATSRTGNREKLFF
TRBV5-4 | once | CASSLGAGTTNEKLFF
TRBV30 | NA | CAWTEDISYEQYF
TRBV3-1/TRBV3-2 | NA | CASSQEYPGFSSWNTEAFF
TRBV2 | NA | CASKGAGGRYEQYF
TRBV27 | once | CASSPGTGPYEQYF
TRBV20-1 | NA | CSASPLGLAGGGRAQYF
TRBV5-1 | NA | CASSLDRHFYNSPLHF
TRBV29-1 | NA | CSAGTGGNYGYTF